The next 8 T cell receptor beta chains were all read from a single sample in a study of control samples from healthy donors and cancer patients. TCRdb's table, derived via immunoSEQ multiplex PCR, lists solely in-frame clones and lacks some. Seen here are roughly 190,000 clones, about 89% observed once, and the top ten hold approximately 1.8%. The sample consisted of blood. Source of these receptors: a man younger than 40 in good health.

This clone appeared once. V and J are TRBV20-1 and TRBJ2-1; 11 bases map to TRBD2. CDR3 size: 22 residues. Looked up from germline, CDR1 is DFQATT and CDR2 is SNEGSKA (reference sequence). V lost 3 bases and J lost 2; bases outside the gene matches: 24. The CDR3 spells CSASRPPETRTTSGATYNEQFF. CDR3 nucleotides: TGCAGTGCTAGTAGGCCCCCCGAAACACGTACGACTAGCGGGGCGACCTACAATGAGCAGTTCTTC.

In this sample, this clone turned up once. The genes are TRBV7-2 and TRBJ1-2; no definite D call. This CDR3 contains 14 residues. Trimming took off 5 bases at V and 4 bases at J, with 14 bases between the two ends. The germline V gene encodes CDR1 SGHTA and CDR2 FQGNSA. The CDR3 DNA sequence: TGTGCCAGCAGCCTGACACAGAGCCTCTATGGCTACACCTTC. It yields the protein CASSLTQSLYGYTF.

The V call is TRBV5-6, the J call TRBJ2-1, with D possibly matching TRBD2 (5 bases). The CDR3 contains 16 residues. Trimming pared 0 bases from V and 0 bases from J, leaving 10 bases between. Germline-derived CDR1 and CDR2 are SGHDT and YYEEEE. The CDR3 bases are TGTGCCAGCAGCTTGGCCTCGGGGTTCTCCTACAATGAGCAGTTCTTC. This translates into CASSLASGFSYNEQFF. Based on the CDR3 plus reference TRBV5-6 and TRBJ2-1, the full variable domain is DAGVTQSPTHLIKTRGQQVTLRCSPKSGHDTVSWYQQALGQGPQFIFQYYEEEERQRGNFPDRFSGHQFPNYSSELNVNALLLGDSALYLCASSLASGFSYNEQFFGPGTRLTVL.

The chain combines TRBV24-1 with TRBJ1-2; TRBD1 matches 11 bases. CDR1 is KGHDR and CDR2 is SFDVKD in the germline V gene. CDR3 size: 15 residues. Trimming removed 4 bases from V and 4 bases from J; junction bases left unmatched: 4. As DNA, the CDR3 is TGTGCCACCAGTGAAGCGGGACAGGGGGGCTATGGCTACACCTTC. The encoded protein is CATSEAGQGGYGYTF.

This chain uses TRBV27 with TRBJ1-2, with D possibly TRBD1 on 5 matching bases. CDR1 and CDR2 from the germline V gene are MNHEY and SMNVEV (reference sequence). Trimming pared 5 bases from V and 6 bases from J, leaving 19 bases between. CDR3 size: 15 residues. The CDR3, as DNA: TGTGCCAGCAGTGAGGGGCGGCTGGGTCATAATGGCTACACCTTC. Its protein product is CASSEGRLGHNGYTF.

J is TRBJ2-7 and V is TRBV6-5, with D uncertain. Germline CDR1 is MNHEY and CDR2 is SVGAGI. The length of the CDR3 is 11 residues. The V end lost 6 bases, the J end lost 3 bases, and 6 bases lay between the germline ends. CDR3 bases: TGTGCCAGCAGGGCAGGCTACGAGCAGTACTTC. It encodes CASRAGYEQYF.

This chain links TRBV27 with TRBJ1-1; D is unclear. The CDR3 extends over 13 amino acids. Trimming removed 1 base at V and 7 bases at J, with 10 bases between. The germline gives CDR1 MNHEY, CDR2 SMNVEV (reference sequence). CDR3 DNA: TGTGCCAGCAGTTTATACCAGAGTTTTGAAGCTTTCTTT. This translates into CASSLYQSFEAFF.

The chain employs TRBV5-4 and TRBJ1-6, with TRBD1 matching 9 bases. V was clipped by 7 bases and J by 3 bases; unmatched bases: 8. The germline V gene encodes CDR1 SGHNT and CDR2 YYREEE (reference sequence). The CDR3 has 16 amino acids. In DNA, the CDR3 is TGTGCCAGCGGCGACCGGACAGGGGACTATAATTCACCCCTCCACTTT. The encoded protein is CASGDRTGDYNSPLHF.